This T cell receptor (beta chain) was recorded in a study of shared clonotypes between healthy human individuals. Naive CD8 populations comprised CD45RO-negative cells positively selected for CCR7, excluding terminally differentiated effector memory CD45RA+ cells. Clones were sequenced by immunoSEQ multiplex PCR, and TCRdb holds only the in-frame ones, with some missing. The top ten clones hold about 1.1% of a sample with millions of clones, approximately 95% of them seen once. CDR3 size: 14 residues. Sequenced sample: naive CD8+ T cells sorted from blood. The chain employs TRBV21-1 and TRBJ1-1. TRBV21-1 is tagged as a pseudogene. This receptor was taken from a man younger than 35 in good health. The CDR3 here is CASSTNRMNTEAFF. CDR3 DNA: TGTGCCAGCAGCACCAATCGCATGAACACTGAAGCTTTCTTT.